Shown below are 31 T cell receptor beta chains from a single sample sequenced in a study of siplizumab effects on memory and regulatory T cells. Here immunoSEQ multiplex PCR was the method, and the copy in TCRdb shows in-frame clones only, minus some. Of roughly 56,000 clones listed, 80% to 95% are singletons. The sequenced material came from CD8+ T cells sorted from blood. The receptors come from a human donor in good health.

The chain is built from TRBV29-1 and TRBJ2-1; 8 positions match TRBD1. With V trimmed by 6 bases and J by 8 bases, 6 bases remained unmatched. The CDR3 consists of 12 residues. Germline assignment: CDR1 SQVTM and CDR2 ANQGSEA. In nucleotides, the CDR3 is TGCAGCGTGTCGGACAGGGCGGATGAGCAGTTCTTC. It encodes CSVSDRADEQFF.

The J gene is TRBJ2-1, the V gene TRBV27; D is possibly TRBD2 (5 bases). CDR1 and CDR2 from the germline V gene are MNHEY and SMNVEV (reference sequence). The CDR3 sequence is 17 residues long. V lost 6 bases, J lost 0 bases, and 18 bases lay in between. In DNA, the CDR3 is TGTGCCAGCAGCCTGAGGGTAGGGTTGATCTCCTACAATGAGCAGTTCTTC. Translated: CASSLRVGLISYNEQFF.

The chain is built from TRBV7-9 and TRBJ1-2, with 7 bases that match TRBD1. This CDR3 is built from 14 residues. Germline V gives CDR1 SEHNR, CDR2 FQNEAQ (reference sequence). V lost 3 bases to trimming and J lost 5 bases; unmatched junction nucleotides: 6. CDR3 amino acids: CASSFPDRDYGYTF. CDR3 in DNA: TGTGCCAGCAGCTTCCCCGACAGGGATTATGGCTACACCTTC.

The genes are TRBV6-5 and TRBJ1-1; possibly TRBD1 for D (5 bases). Trimming took off 5 bases at V and 5 bases at J, with 12 bases between the two ends. The CDR3 consists of 13 residues. The germline V gene encodes CDR1 MNHEY and CDR2 SVGAGI. CDR3 amino acids: CASSPGRSTEAFF. DNA of the CDR3: TGTGCCAGCAGTCCAGGGCGGAGTACTGAAGCTTTCTTT.

The chain couples TRBV4-2 to TRBJ2-2; D is ambiguous. Trimming cost V 4 bases and J 2 bases, with 20 bases left between them. This CDR3 is built from 18 residues. Germline lookup yields CDR1 LGHNA and CDR2 YNFKEQ. CDR3 loop: CASSPDPSFGRNTGELFF. DNA of the CDR3: TGTGCCAGCAGCCCAGATCCGTCGTTCGGAAGAAACACCGGGGAGCTGTTTTTT.

The chain carries TRBV25-1 and TRBJ2-2, with a weak D call TRBD2 (5 bases). V lost 10 bases and J 6 bases, leaving 9 bases between the germline ends. The CDR3 has 11 amino acids. Germline-derived CDR1 and CDR2 are MGHDK and SYGVNS. CDR3 protein: CATLAAGELFF. CDR3 DNA: TGTGCCACCCTAGCTGCCGGGGAGCTGTTTTTT.

The V call is TRBV7-8, the J call TRBJ1-2, with D possibly TRBD1 on 5 matching bases. From germline, CDR1 is SGHVS and CDR2 FQNEAQ. Deletions cut 5 bases from V and 4 bases from J, with 17 bases between. The CDR3 covers 15 residues. CDR3 loop: CASSANPQGTYGYTF. The CDR3 DNA follows: TGTGCCAGCAGCGCGAACCCCCAGGGTACCTATGGCTACACCTTC. Variable domain in full (rest from reference TRBV7-8 and TRBJ1-2): GAGVSQSPRYKVAKRGQDVALRCDPISGHVSLFWYQQALGQGPEFLTYFQNEAQLDKSGLPSDRFFAERPEGSVSTLKIQRTQQEDSAVYLCASSANPQGTYGYTFGSGTRLTVV.

This chain connects TRBV6-1 to TRBJ2-5; TRBD1 matches at 8 bases. The CDR3 covers 15 residues. CDR1 and CDR2 (germline): MNHNS, SASEGT. Trimming took 4 bases from V and 3 from J; bases not matched to a gene: 7. The DNA for the CDR3 is TGTGCCAGCAGTGCGGACAGGGTTCCTGAAGAGACCCAGTACTTC. It is translated as CASSADRVPEETQYF.

V and J are TRBV9 and TRBJ2-1; no clear D gene. The CDR3 totals 15 residues. Per the germline V gene, CDR1 is SGDLS and CDR2 is YYNGEE. V dropped 2 bases and J dropped 4 bases, with 13 bases sitting between them. The chain's CDR3 is CASSVGSALYNEQFF. DNA of the CDR3: TGTGCCAGCAGCGTCGGGTCGGCCCTTTACAATGAGCAGTTCTTC.

This rearrangement joins TRBV15 to TRBJ2-5; the match to TRBD2 covers 12 bases. Germline assignment: CDR1 LNHNV and CDR2 YYDKDF (reference sequence). The CDR3 runs 17 residues. V lost 0 bases to trimming and J lost 5 bases; unmatched junction nucleotides: 7. CDR3 protein: CATSRDTRLAGDETQYF. The CDR3 coding sequence is TGTGCCACCAGCAGAGATACTCGACTAGCGGGAGACGAGACCCAGTACTTC.

This sequence joins TRBV2 and TRBJ2-3, with D possibly called TRBD1 or TRBD2 (5 bases each). The CDR3 covers 14 residues. Per germline, CDR1 SNHLY and CDR2 FYNNEI. V lost 7 bases to trimming and J lost 1 base, with 12 bases between them. CDR3 region: CASTPVGGTDTQYF. For the CDR3, the DNA is TGTGCCAGCACCCCGGTGGGGGGCACAGATACGCAGTATTTT.

Points on this clone: The junction shows a germline mismatch at one end, possibly a read error. J is TRBJ2-7 and V is TRBV4-1; TRBD2 agrees at 13 bases. Germline V CDR1 and CDR2: MGHRA, YSYEKL. The CDR3 runs 17 residues. The CDR3 sequence: CASGHRTSGSPSYEQYF. CDR3 coding DNA: TGCGCCAGCGGCCACCGGACTAGCGGGAGTCCCAGCTACGAGCAGTACTTC.

The J gene is TRBJ2-3, the V gene TRBV12-1; the table's D call of TRBD2 was not tested on the DNA. TRBV12-1 is assigned pseudogene status. This CDR3 is 14 amino acids long. The DNA for the CDR3 is TGTGCCAGCAGACTGGGGTCAACGGGGGGTACGCAGTATTTT. This encodes CASRLGSTGGTQYF.

The CDR3 sequence is CASSIFGTDNQPQHF. DNA of the CDR3: TGTGCCAGTAGTATATTCGGGACAGACAATCAGCCCCAGCATTTT. The V call is TRBV19, the J call TRBJ1-5, with TRBD1 identical over 7 bases. The V gene end was trimmed by 2 bases and the J gene end by 3 bases; junction bases not matched to a gene: 4. Germline CDR1 is LNHDA and CDR2 is SQIVND (reference sequence). This CDR3 comprises 15 residues.

This clone was seen just once. The V call is TRBV28, the J call TRBJ2-2, with 10 bases lining up with TRBD2. V trimming: 3 bases; J trimming: 5 bases; junction bases outside the gene matches: 6. This CDR3 has 16 amino acids. CDR1 and CDR2 from the germline V gene are MDHEN and SYDVKM. As DNA, the CDR3 is TGTGCCAGCAGTTTCCTCCTAGCGGGAGTTACCGGGGAGCTGTTTTTT. Amino acids: CASSFLLAGVTGELFF.

This clone was observed many times. The CDR3 nucleotides read TGTGCCAGCAGCGTTAGCGGGAGGGCCCATTCCTACAATGAGCAGTTCTTC. This encodes CASSVSGRAHSYNEQFF. This chain joins TRBV9 and TRBJ2-1, with TRBD2 identical over 11 bases. J gave up 1 base and V 2 bases, and 5 bases lay outside the gene matches. The CDR3 consists of 17 residues. Germline V gives CDR1 SGDLS, CDR2 YYNGEE.

This chain links TRBV19 with TRBJ2-3, with 14 nucleotides matching TRBD2. The junction had 9 bases not matched to a gene; V was cut back by 11 bases and J by 8 bases. The CDR3 runs to 14 residues. Looked up from germline, CDR1 is LNHDA and CDR2 is SQIVND (reference sequence). The CDR3 sequence: CAASGTSGSSTQYF. The CDR3 nucleotides read TGTGCCGCCTCCGGGACTAGCGGGAGTTCTACGCAGTATTTT.

The chain has TRBV29-1 and TRBJ2-7; D possibly uses TRBD1 or TRBD2 (5 bases each). The V gene's germline CDR1 is SQVTM and CDR2 ANQGSEA. The CDR3 totals 13 residues. Trimming left V 6 bases short and J 3 bases short, with 15 bases between. CDR3 in DNA: TGCAGCGTCGCTAACCGGGGCTACTACGAGCAGTACTTC. Translating it yields CSVANRGYYEQYF.

This chain links TRBV5-8 with TRBJ2-2; D remains ambiguous. The CDR3 is 13 residues long. Germline V gives CDR1 SGHTS, CDR2 YDEGEE. V gave up 4 bases and J gave up 3 bases, with 7 bases separating them. The CDR3 protein is CASSPRDTGELFF. The DNA for the CDR3 is TGTGCCAGCAGCCCTCGGGACACCGGGGAGCTGTTTTTT.

The chain combines TRBV10-2 with TRBJ2-7; a possible D gene is TRBD2 (5 bases). Germline CDR1 reads WSHSY; CDR2 reads SAAADI. The length of the CDR3 is 12 residues. V gave up 9 bases and J gave up 6 bases, with 15 bases separating them. CDR3 DNA: TGCGCCAGTAGCACTAGGACTGGCGAGCAGTACTTC. Amino acid sequence: CASSTRTGEQYF.

V and J are TRBV28 and TRBJ2-7, with D unclear. Trimming removed 2 bases at V and 2 bases at J, with 4 bases between. The CDR3 loop spans 12 amino acids. Germline CDR1 MDHEN, CDR2 SYDVKM. The CDR3 loop reads CASSLQTYEQYF. CDR3 bases: TGTGCCAGCAGTTTACAGACCTACGAGCAGTACTTC. Supplemented by reference TRBV28 and TRBJ2-7, the full variable domain reads DVKVTQSSRYLVKRTGEKVFLECVQDMDHENMFWYRQDPGLGLRLIYFSYDVKMKEKGDIPEGYSVSREKKERFSLILESASTNQTSMYLCASSLQTYEQYFGPGTRLTVT.

The chain employs TRBV4-3 and TRBJ1-1, with D possibly TRBD1 on 6 matching bases. V dropped 1 base and J dropped 6 bases, with 9 bases sitting between them. Germline V gene sequence: CDR1 LGHNA, CDR2 YSLEER. The CDR3 extends over 13 amino acids. The chain's CDR3 is CASSQGGGAEAFF. The DNA of the CDR3 is TGCGCCAGCAGCCAAGGAGGGGGGGCTGAAGCTTTCTTT.

The chain carries TRBV4-3 and TRBJ2-1; 9 nucleotides line up with TRBD1. With V trimmed by 0 bases and J by 9 bases, 12 bases remained unmatched. CDR1 is LGHNA and CDR2 is YSLEER in the germline V gene. There are 17 residues in the CDR3. The CDR3 protein is CASSQDRQATGGPEQFF. In nucleotides, the CDR3 is TGCGCCAGCAGCCAAGATCGACAGGCGACAGGGGGGCCTGAGCAGTTCTTC.

This chain connects TRBV7-9 to TRBJ2-2; D possibly matches TRBD1 or TRBD2 (5 bases each). This CDR3 has 16 amino acids. V gave up 1 base and J gave up 1 base, with 10 bases separating them. Germline CDR1 and CDR2: SEHNR and FQNEAQ (reference sequence). The CDR3 spells CASSLVGGVNTGELFF. The CDR3 DNA sequence: TGTGCCAGCAGCTTAGTTGGGGGAGTGAACACCGGGGAGCTGTTTTTT.

The chain uses TRBV20-1 and TRBJ2-1; no definite D call. The V gene lost 0 bases and the J gene lost 8 bases, with 5 bases spanning the gap. Germline V gene data show CDR1 as DFQATT and CDR2 as SNEGSKA (reference sequence). The CDR3 loop spans 11 amino acids. CDR3 nucleotide sequence: TGCAGTGCTAGAGATTTCCATGAGCAGTTCTTC. Translated, it gives CSARDFHEQFF.

The V gene is TRBV11-3, the J gene TRBJ2-5; D uncertain. Germline assignment: CDR1 SGHNT and CDR2 YENEEA. The CDR3 has 12 residues. V gave up 5 bases and J gave up 11 bases, with 15 bases separating them. CDR3 in DNA: TGTGCCAGCAGCCCTAGTCCCGCCAAGCAGTACTTC. Protein sequence: CASSPSPAKQYF.

The chain couples TRBV6-6 to TRBJ1-1; D is unresolved. V was trimmed by 5 bases and J by 6 bases, leaving 22 bases between them. Per germline, CDR1 MNHNY and CDR2 SVGAGI (reference sequence). This CDR3 comprises 16 residues. The CDR3 coding sequence is TGTGCCAGCAGTGCGCCCTCCCAGGCACTGGACGCTGAAGCTTTCTTT. This encodes CASSAPSQALDAEAFF.

The chain combines TRBV10-1 with TRBJ2-7; TRBD2 might be the D (5 bases). The CDR3 runs 14 residues. V was shortened by 2 bases and J by 6 bases, with 14 bases between the two germline ends. Germline CDR1 reads WNHNN; CDR2 reads SYGVQD (reference sequence). CDR3 in DNA: TGCGCCAGCAGTGAGCTACCGGGGTCTGGCGAGCAGTACTTC. This gives the protein CASSELPGSGEQYF.

The rearrangement uses TRBV14 and TRBJ2-3, with 9 nucleotides matching TRBD2. Germline CDR1 is SGHDN and CDR2 is FVKESK. CDR3 length: 16 amino acids. J was trimmed by 2 bases and V by 4 bases; bases with no gene match: 7. The CDR3 DNA sequence: TGTGCCAGCAGCCGAACGGGACTAGCTGTCACAGATACGCAGTATTTT. Amino acid sequence: CASSRTGLAVTDTQYF.

This chain links TRBV7-9 with TRBJ2-3; 7 bases map to TRBD1. Germline CDR1 is SEHNR and CDR2 is FQNEAQ (reference sequence). Trimming cost V 10 bases and J 4 bases; bases outside gene matches: 11. This CDR3 has 14 residues. CDR3 bases: TGTGCCACCCAAACAGGGGAACTGGCAGATACGCAGTATTTT. This sequence encodes CATQTGELADTQYF.

This chain uses TRBV6-1 with TRBJ2-6, with 10 bases matching TRBD1. CDR1 MNHNS and CDR2 SASEGT come from the germline V gene. The CDR3 loop spans 17 amino acids. The V segment lost 3 bases and the J segment 4 bases; nucleotides outside the gene matches: 6. CDR3 amino acids: CASSDWTGGLGANVLTF. The CDR3 DNA follows: TGTGCCAGCAGTGATTGGACAGGGGGTTTGGGGGCCAACGTCCTGACTTTC.